This entry concerns a single TCR beta chain. The antigen is not known. The data belong to a study of shared clonotypes between healthy human individuals. Whole-study findings and limits: The genetic and exposure-history diversity represented was limited by few donors.

CDR3 size: 15 residues. Germline lookup yields CDR1 MNHEY and CDR2 SVGAGI. With V trimmed by 7 bases and J by 5 bases, 13 bases remained unmatched. Sorted-subset replicate PCRs used approximately 180 ng of genomic DNA. This amount corresponded to 25,000 to 30,000 T cell genomes. Clones were sequenced by immunoSEQ multiplex PCR, and TCRdb holds only the in-frame ones, with some missing. The sample consists of 600,000 to 800,000 clones, around 77% of them appearing once. The source material was memory CD4+ T cells sorted from blood. Subset here: CD45RA-negative fraction. The sequence came from a woman younger than 45 in good health. The chain joins TRBV6-5 to TRBJ2-7; 8 positions match TRBD2. CDR3 residues: CASTSGNGRANEQYF. CDR3 sequence (DNA): TGTGCCAGCACCTCCGGGAACGGGAGGGCTAACGAGCAGTACTTC.